This entry lists 12 T cell receptor beta chains sequenced from one sample in a study of PD-L1 blockade in urothelial cancer. Regarding time point: pretreatment peripheral blood. Using immunoSEQ multiplex PCR, the repertoire was profiled, and TCRdb retains in-frame clones only, with some absent. The table lists about 50,000 clones, about 88% of them singletons. This material consisted of PBMCs, taken around atezolizumab (anti-PD-L1) treatment. The origin of the receptors is a man between 65 and 85 years old with urothelial cancer.

The gene calls are TRBV5-4 and TRBJ2-2; 8 bases line up with TRBD1. This CDR3 comprises 15 residues. J gave up 8 bases and V 4 bases, and 10 bases lay outside the gene matches. Germline V lookup: CDR1 SGHNT, CDR2 YYREEE (reference sequence). The CDR3 reads CASSPPQGARGELFF. Written as DNA, the CDR3 is TGTGCCAGCAGCCCCCCCCAGGGGGCAAGGGGGGAGCTGTTTTTT.

The CDR3 region is CASSLAGAYEQYF. CDR3 sequence (DNA): TGTGCCAGCAGTTTGGCAGGGGCCTACGAGCAGTACTTC. The V and J genes are TRBV28 and TRBJ2-7; D might be TRBD1 (6 bases). V shed 3 bases and J shed 2 bases, with 8 bases lying between them. The germline gives CDR1 MDHEN, CDR2 SYDVKM. The CDR3 extends over 13 amino acids.

This rearrangement joins TRBV11-3 to TRBJ1-1; D is unresolved. V lost 2 bases and J lost 1, with 5 bases in between. Germline V lookup: CDR1 SGHNT, CDR2 YENEEA. The CDR3 spans 13 residues. CDR3 nucleotide sequence: TGTGCCAGCAGCTTACTCAGGAACACTGAAGCTTTCTTT. Translating it yields CASSLLRNTEAFF. Full variable domain (outside the CDR3, taken from reference TRBV11-3 and TRBJ1-1): EAGVVQSPRYKIIEKKQPVAFWCNPISGHNTLYWYLQNLGQGPELLIRYENEEAVDDSQLPKDRFSAERLKGVDSTLKIQPAELGDSAVYLCASSLLRNTEAFFGQGTRLTVV.

This rearrangement joins TRBV7-2 to TRBJ1-1, with D possibly being TRBD1 (6 bases). Germline values: CDR1 SGHTA, CDR2 FQGNSA. The CDR3 is made up of 13 amino acids. With 3 bases removed from V and 2 bases from J, the gap between germline ends came to 7 bases. In DNA form, the CDR3 reads TGTGCCAGCAGCTTCAGGGGAAACACTGAAGCTTTCTTT. Encoded protein: CASSFRGNTEAFF.

The chain carries TRBV25-1 and TRBJ2-2, with a possible D match to TRBD1 (6 bases). The CDR3 consists of 16 residues. CDR1 and CDR2 from the germline V gene are MGHDK and SYGVNS. V lost 10 bases to trimming and J lost 3 bases, with 21 bases between them. The CDR3 loop is CATRKQGSVDTGELFF. In nucleotides, the CDR3 is TGTGCCACCCGAAAACAGGGTTCGGTGGACACCGGGGAGCTGTTTTTT.

The chain carries TRBV28 and TRBJ2-7, with a tentative D call TRBD1 (5 bases). Germline CDR1 reads MDHEN; CDR2 reads SYDVKM. This CDR3 spans 11 amino acids. Trimming removed 11 bases at V and 2 bases at J, with 10 bases between. The CDR3 sequence: CAAKGTYEQYF. CDR3 coding DNA: TGTGCCGCTAAGGGGACCTACGAGCAGTACTTC.

The CDR3 bases are TGTGCCAGCGGGGCACGGGGGAAAGACTCTGGGGCCAACGTCCTGACTTTC. It is translated as CASGARGKDSGANVLTF. V gene TRBV11-3 combines with J gene TRBJ2-6; D is possibly TRBD2 (6 bases). The CDR3 is made up of 17 amino acids. The ends were cut back, 8 bases at V and 0 bases at J, with 17 bases in the middle. Germline lookup yields CDR1 SGHNT and CDR2 YENEEA.

As for this clone: Other DNA sequences in this specimen translate into the identical CDR3. This sequence joins TRBV5-1 and TRBJ1-1; D unresolved. Germline CDR1 reads SGHRS; CDR2 reads YFSETQ. The germline V and J ends were trimmed by 1 base and 0 bases, with 7 bases remaining between them. CDR3 size: 14 residues. In DNA form, the CDR3 reads TGCGCCAGCAGCTTGCGGGGTATGAACACTGAAGCTTTCTTT. Its translation is CASSLRGMNTEAFF. The full variable domain, with the rest looked up from reference TRBV5-1 and TRBJ1-1, is KAGVTQTPRYLIKTRGQQVTLSCSPISGHRSVSWYQQTPGQGLQFLFEYFSETQRNKGNFPGRFSGRQFSNSRSEMNVSTLELGDSALYLCASSLRGMNTEAFFGQGTRLTVV.

The chain is built from TRBV19 and TRBJ2-7; 9 bases match TRBD1. Germline-derived CDR1 and CDR2 are LNHDA and SQIVND (reference sequence). With 3 bases clipped from V and 6 bases from J, the junction kept 6 bases outside the gene matches. This CDR3 region has 14 residues. The CDR3 sequence: CASSIGTGFGEQYF. Written as DNA, the CDR3 is TGTGCCAGTAGTATCGGGACAGGGTTCGGCGAGCAGTACTTC.

The rearrangement joins TRBV5-4 to TRBJ2-1; 13 nucleotides line up with TRBD2. Germline V gene lookup returns CDR1 SGHNT and CDR2 YYREEE (reference sequence). This CDR3 contains 17 residues. Trimming removed 4 bases from V and 3 bases from J; junction bases left unmatched: 7. The CDR3, as DNA: TGTGCCAGCAGCATAGACGGACTAGCGGGAGACTACAATGAGCAGTTCTTC. This translates into CASSIDGLAGDYNEQFF. Full variable domain (rest looked up from reference TRBV5-4 and TRBJ2-1): ETGVTQSPTHLIKTRGQQVTLRCSSQSGHNTVSWYQQALGQGPQFIFQYYREEENGRGNFPPRFSGLQFPNYSSELNVNALELDDSALYLCASSIDGLAGDYNEQFFGPGTRLTVL.

Turning to this clone: A much larger clone sits a single nucleotide away, making a read error possible. The sample contains more than one DNA sequence encoding this CDR3. The CDR3 DNA sequence: TGCGCCAGCAGCTTGGGCGGGCAAGAGACCCAGTACTTC. Translated: CASSLGGQETQYF. The chain uses TRBV5-1 and TRBJ2-5; D possibly corresponds to TRBD2 (5 bases). Germline values: CDR1 SGHRS, CDR2 YFSETQ. This CDR3 comprises 13 residues. With 0 bases removed from V and 2 bases from J, the gap between germline ends came to 5 bases. Together with reference TRBV5-1 and TRBJ2-5, the CDR3 gives the full variable domain: KAGVTQTPRYLIKTRGQQVTLSCSPISGHRSVSWYQQTPGQGLQFLFEYFSETQRNKGNFPGRFSGRQFSNSRSEMNVSTLELGDSALYLCASSLGGQETQYFGPGTRLLVL.

This sequence joins TRBV6-5 and TRBJ1-4, with D possibly TRBD1 on 5 matching bases. V was clipped by 2 bases and J by 4 bases, with 11 bases between them. Germline CDR1 is MNHEY and CDR2 is SVGAGI. This CDR3 comprises 15 residues. CDR3 protein: CASSYGDSYNEKLFF. The CDR3 nucleotides are TGTGCCAGCAGTTACGGAGACAGTTATAATGAAAAACTGTTTTTT.